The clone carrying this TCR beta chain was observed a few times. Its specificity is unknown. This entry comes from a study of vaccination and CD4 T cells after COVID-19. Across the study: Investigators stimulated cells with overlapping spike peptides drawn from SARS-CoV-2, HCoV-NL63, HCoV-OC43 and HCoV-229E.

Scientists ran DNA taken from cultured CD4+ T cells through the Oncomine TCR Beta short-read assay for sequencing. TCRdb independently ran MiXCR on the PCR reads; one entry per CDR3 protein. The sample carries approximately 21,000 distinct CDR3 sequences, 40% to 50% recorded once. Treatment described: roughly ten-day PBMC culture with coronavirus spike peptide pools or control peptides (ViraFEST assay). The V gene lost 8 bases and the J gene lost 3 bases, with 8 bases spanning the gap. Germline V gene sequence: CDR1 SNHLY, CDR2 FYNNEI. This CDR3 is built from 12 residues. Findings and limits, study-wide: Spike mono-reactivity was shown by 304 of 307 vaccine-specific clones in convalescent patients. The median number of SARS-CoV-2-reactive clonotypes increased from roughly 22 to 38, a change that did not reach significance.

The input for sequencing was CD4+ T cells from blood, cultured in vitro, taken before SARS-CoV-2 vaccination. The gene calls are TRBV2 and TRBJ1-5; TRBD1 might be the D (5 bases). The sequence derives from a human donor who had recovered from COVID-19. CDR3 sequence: CASGDPNQPQHF. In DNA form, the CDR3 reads TGTGCCAGCGGGGACCCCAATCAGCCCCAGCATTTT.